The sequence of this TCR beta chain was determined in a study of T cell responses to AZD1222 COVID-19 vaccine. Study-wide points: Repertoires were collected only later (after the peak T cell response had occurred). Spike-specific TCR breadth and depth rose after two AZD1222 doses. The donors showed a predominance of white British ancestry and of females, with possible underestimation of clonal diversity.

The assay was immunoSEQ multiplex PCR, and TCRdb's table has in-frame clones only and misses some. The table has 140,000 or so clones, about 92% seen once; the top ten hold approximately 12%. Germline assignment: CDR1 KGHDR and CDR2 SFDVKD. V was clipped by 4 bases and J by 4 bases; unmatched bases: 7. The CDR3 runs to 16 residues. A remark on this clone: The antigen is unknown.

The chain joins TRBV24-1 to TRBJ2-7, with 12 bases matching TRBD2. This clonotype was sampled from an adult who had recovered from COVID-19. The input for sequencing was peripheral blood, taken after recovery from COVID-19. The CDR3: CATSDPRLAGEYEQYF. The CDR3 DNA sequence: TGTGCCACCAGTGACCCCCGACTAGCGGGAGAATACGAGCAGTACTTC.